What follows describes a single TCR beta chain. Its matching antigen is unknown. This record belongs to a study of T cell responses to AZD1222 COVID-19 vaccine. General study points: After two AZD1222 doses, spike-specific TCR breadth and depth rose versus day 0. AZD1222 recipients seropositive at baseline numbered only six or seven. Regions 160-218 and 743-854 dominated among vaccine-associated CD4 TCRs spanning spike.

V lost 1 base and J 4 bases, leaving 5 bases between the germline ends. The CDR3 extends over 12 amino acids. From germline, CDR1 is LGHDT and CDR2 YNNKEL (reference sequence). Here immunoSEQ multiplex PCR was the method, and the copy in TCRdb shows in-frame clones only, minus some. Its table records more than 110,000 clones. The sample consisted of peripheral blood. The receptor was derived from an adult in good health. V is TRBV3-1 (or the pseudogene TRBV3-2) and J is TRBJ2-7, with D unclear. CDR3: CASSQGAYEQYF. The CDR3 nucleotides are TGTGCCAGCAGCCAAGGTGCGTACGAGCAGTACTTC.